This T cell receptor beta chain is from a study of blood T cell repertoires in COVID-19. For the study at large: In each case, the material was cDNA or gDNA derived from T cells, B-cell-depleted T cells, or PBMCs.

The Seattle site enrolled patients during active infection and followed them longitudinally. CDR1 and CDR2 (germline): SGHRS, YFSETQ. The V and J ends lost 4 bases and 4 bases, in that order; junction bases with no gene match: 7. This CDR3 contains 15 residues. How the authors handled the data: Amplification with reference gene primers provided the estimates of nucleated cell counts. Generated by immunoSEQ multiplex PCR, the TCRdb table keeps only in-frame clones and is missing some. V and J calls and clone size are given by that table; D and trimming were obtained from the DNA. The table lists roughly 500,000 clones, 80% to 90% of them singletons.

This chain connects TRBV5-1 to TRBJ2-7; TRBD2 matches 11 bases. The receptor was derived from a man younger than 35 with COVID-19, enrolled during active disease. The sample comprised peripheral blood. CDR3 in amino acids: CASSPGLADIYEQYF. CDR3 in DNA: TGCGCCAGCAGCCCGGGACTAGCGGATATATACGAGCAGTACTTC. Together with reference TRBV5-1 and TRBJ2-7, the CDR3 gives the full variable domain: KAGVTQTPRYLIKTRGQQVTLSCSPISGHRSVSWYQQTPGQGLQFLFEYFSETQRNKGNFPGRFSGRQFSNSRSEMNVSTLELGDSALYLCASSPGLADIYEQYFGPGTRLTVT.